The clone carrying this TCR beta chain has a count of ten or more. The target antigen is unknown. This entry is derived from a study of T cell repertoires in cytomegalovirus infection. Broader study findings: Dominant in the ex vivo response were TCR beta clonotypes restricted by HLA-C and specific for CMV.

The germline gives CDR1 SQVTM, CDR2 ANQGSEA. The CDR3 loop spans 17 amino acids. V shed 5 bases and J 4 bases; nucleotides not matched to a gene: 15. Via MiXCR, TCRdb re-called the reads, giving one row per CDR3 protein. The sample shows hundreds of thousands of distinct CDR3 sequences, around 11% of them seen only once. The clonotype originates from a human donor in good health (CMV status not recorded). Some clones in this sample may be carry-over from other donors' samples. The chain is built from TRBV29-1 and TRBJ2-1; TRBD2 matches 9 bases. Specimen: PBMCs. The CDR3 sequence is CSVRLAGTPLDYNEQFF. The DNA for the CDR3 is TGCAGCGTTCGGCTAGCGGGAACCCCACTGGATTACAATGAGCAGTTCTTC.